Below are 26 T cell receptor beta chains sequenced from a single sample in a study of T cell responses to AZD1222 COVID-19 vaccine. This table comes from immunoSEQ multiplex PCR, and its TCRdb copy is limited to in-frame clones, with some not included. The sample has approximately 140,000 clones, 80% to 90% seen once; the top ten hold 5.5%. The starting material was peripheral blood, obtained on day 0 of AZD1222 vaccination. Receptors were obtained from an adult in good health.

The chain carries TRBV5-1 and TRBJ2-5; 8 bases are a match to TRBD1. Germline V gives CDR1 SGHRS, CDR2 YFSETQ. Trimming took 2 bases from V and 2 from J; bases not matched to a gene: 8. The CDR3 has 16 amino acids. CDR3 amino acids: CASSFGQGKGQETQYF. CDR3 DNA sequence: TGCGCCAGCAGCTTTGGACAGGGTAAAGGACAAGAGACCCAGTACTTC.

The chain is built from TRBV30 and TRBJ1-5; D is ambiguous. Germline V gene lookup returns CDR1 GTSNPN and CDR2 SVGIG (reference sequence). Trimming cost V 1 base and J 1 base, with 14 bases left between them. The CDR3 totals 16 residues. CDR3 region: CAWSDSRGKSNQPQHF. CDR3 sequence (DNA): TGTGCCTGGAGTGACTCCCGTGGAAAGAGCAATCAGCCCCAGCATTTT.

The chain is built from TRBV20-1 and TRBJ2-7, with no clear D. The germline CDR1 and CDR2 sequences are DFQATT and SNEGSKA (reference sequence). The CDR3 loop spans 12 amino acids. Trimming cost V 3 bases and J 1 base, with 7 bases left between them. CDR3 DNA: TGCAGTGCTAGTCTGAAGTCCTACGAGCAGTACTTC. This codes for CSASLKSYEQYF.

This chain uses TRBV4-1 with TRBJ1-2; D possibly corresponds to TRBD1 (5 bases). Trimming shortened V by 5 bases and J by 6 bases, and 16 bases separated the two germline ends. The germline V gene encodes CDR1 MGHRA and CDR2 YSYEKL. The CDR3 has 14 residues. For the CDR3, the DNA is TGCGCCAGCAGCGTTACAGGTAGTAATGATGGCTACACCTTC. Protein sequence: CASSVTGSNDGYTF.

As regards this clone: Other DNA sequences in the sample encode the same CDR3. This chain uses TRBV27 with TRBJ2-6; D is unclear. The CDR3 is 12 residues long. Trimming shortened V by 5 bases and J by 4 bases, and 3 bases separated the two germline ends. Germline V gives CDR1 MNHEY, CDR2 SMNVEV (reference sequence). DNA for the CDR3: TGTGCCAGCAGTCCCGGGGCCAACGTCCTGACTTTC. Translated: CASSPGANVLTF.

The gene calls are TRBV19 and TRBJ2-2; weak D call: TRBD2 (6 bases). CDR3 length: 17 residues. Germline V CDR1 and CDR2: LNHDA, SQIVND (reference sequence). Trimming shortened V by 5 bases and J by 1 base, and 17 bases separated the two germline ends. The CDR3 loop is CASSLSPGVGNTGELFF. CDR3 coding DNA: TGTGCCAGTAGTTTATCCCCGGGAGTGGGGAACACCGGGGAGCTGTTTTTT.

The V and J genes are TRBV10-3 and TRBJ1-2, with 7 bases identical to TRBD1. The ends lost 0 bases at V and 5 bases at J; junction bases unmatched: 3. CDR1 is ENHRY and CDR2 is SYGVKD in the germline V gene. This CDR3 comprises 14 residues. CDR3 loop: CAISESGTDYGYTF. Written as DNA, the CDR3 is TGTGCCATCAGTGAGTCTGGGACAGATTATGGCTACACCTTC.

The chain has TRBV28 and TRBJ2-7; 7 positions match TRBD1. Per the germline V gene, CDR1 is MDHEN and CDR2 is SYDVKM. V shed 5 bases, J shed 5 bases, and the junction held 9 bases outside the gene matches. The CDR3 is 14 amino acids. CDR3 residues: CASSADRTLNEQYF. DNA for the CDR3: TGTGCCAGCAGTGCGGACAGGACTCTGAACGAGCAGTACTTC.

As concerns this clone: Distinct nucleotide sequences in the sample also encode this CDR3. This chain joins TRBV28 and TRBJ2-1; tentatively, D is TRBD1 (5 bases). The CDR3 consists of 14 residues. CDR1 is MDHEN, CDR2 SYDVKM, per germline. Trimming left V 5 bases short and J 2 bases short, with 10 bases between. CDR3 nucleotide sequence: TGTGCCAGCAGTGGGCAGGGTCCCTACAATGAGCAGTTCTTC. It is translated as CASSGQGPYNEQFF.

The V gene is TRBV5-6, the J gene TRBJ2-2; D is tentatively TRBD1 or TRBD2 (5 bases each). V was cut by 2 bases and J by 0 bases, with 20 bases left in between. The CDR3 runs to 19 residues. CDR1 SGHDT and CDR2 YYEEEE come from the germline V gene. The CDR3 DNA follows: TGTGCCAGCAGCTTACCCCTATGGGTGGGGACGGCGAACACCGGGGAGCTGTTTTTT. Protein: CASSLPLWVGTANTGELFF.

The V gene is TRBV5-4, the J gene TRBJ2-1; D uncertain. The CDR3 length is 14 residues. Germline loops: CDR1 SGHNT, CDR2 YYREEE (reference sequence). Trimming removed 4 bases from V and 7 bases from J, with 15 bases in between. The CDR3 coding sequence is TGTGCCAGCAGCCCCGTCCAGCGTGAGAATGAGCAGTTCTTC. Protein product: CASSPVQRENEQFF. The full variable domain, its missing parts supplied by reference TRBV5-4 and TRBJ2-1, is ETGVTQSPTHLIKTRGQQVTLRCSSQSGHNTVSWYQQALGQGPQFIFQYYREEENGRGNFPPRFSGLQFPNYSSELNVNALELDDSALYLCASSPVQRENEQFFGPGTRLTVL.

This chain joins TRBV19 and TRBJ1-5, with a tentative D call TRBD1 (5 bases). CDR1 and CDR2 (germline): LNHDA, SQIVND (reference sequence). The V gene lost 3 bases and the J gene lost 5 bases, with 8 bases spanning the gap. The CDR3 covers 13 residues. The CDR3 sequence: CASSISRDQPQHF. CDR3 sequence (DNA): TGTGCCAGTAGTATCTCCAGGGATCAGCCCCAGCATTTT. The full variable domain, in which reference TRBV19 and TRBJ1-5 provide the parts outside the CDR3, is DGGITQSPKYLFRKEGQNVTLSCEQNLNHDAMYWYRQDPGQGLRLIYYSQIVNDFQKGDIAEGYSVSREKKESFPLTVTSAQKNPTAFYLCASSISRDQPQHFGDGTRLSIL.

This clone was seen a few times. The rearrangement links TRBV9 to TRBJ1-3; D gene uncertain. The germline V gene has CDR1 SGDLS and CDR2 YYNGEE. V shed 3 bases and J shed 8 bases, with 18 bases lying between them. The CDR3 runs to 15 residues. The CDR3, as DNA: TGTGCCAGCAGCGGCCGGGGAGCCGCCCAAGACACCATATATTTT. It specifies CASSGRGAAQDTIYF.

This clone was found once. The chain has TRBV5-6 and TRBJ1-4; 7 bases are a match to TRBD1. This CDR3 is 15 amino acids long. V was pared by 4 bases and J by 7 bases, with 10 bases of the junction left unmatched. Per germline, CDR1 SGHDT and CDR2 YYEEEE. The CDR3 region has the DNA TGTGCCAGCAGCCCAACGGGACAGCTGGGTGAAAAACTGTTTTTT. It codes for CASSPTGQLGEKLFF.

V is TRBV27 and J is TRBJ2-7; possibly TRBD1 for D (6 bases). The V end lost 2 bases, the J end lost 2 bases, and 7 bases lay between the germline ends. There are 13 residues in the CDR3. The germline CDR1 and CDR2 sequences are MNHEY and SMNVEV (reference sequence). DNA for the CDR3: TGTGCCAGCAGTTTACAGGGGACCTACGAGCAGTACTTC. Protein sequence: CASSLQGTYEQYF.

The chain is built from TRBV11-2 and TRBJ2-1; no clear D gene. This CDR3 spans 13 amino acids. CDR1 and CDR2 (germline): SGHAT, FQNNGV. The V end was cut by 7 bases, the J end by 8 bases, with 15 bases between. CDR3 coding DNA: TGTGCCAGCAAAAAGACCGGGTGGGATGAGCAGTTCTTC. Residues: CASKKTGWDEQFF.

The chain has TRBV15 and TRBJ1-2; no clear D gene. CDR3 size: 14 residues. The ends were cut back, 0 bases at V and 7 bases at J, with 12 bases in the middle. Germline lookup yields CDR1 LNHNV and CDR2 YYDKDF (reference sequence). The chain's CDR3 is CATSREVSGSGYTF. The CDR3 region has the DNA TGTGCCACCAGCAGAGAAGTTTCTGGGAGTGGCTACACCTTC.

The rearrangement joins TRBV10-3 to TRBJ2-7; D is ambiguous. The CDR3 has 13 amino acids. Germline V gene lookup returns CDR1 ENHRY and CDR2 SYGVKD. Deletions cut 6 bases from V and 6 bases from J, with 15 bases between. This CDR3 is CAIRPDINREQYF. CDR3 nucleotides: TGTGCCATCAGACCCGACATTAATCGCGAGCAGTACTTC.

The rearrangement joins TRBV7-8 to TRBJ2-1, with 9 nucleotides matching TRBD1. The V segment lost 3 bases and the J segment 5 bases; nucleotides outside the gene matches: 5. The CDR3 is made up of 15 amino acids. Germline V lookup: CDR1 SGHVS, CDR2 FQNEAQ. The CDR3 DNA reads TGTGCCAGCAGCTTTAGGACAGGGGTAAACAATGAGCAGTTCTTC. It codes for CASSFRTGVNNEQFF. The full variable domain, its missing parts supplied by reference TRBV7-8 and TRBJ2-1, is GAGVSQSPRYKVAKRGQDVALRCDPISGHVSLFWYQQALGQGPEFLTYFQNEAQLDKSGLPSDRFFAERPEGSVSTLKIQRTQQEDSAVYLCASSFRTGVNNEQFFGPGTRLTVL.

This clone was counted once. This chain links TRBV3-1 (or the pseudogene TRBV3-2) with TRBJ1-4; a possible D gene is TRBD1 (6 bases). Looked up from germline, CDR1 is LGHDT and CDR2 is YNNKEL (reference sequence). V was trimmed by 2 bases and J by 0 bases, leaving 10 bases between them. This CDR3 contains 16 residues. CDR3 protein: CASSQRGFATNEKLFF. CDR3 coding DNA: TGTGCCAGCAGCCAAAGGGGGTTCGCAACTAATGAAAAACTGTTTTTT.

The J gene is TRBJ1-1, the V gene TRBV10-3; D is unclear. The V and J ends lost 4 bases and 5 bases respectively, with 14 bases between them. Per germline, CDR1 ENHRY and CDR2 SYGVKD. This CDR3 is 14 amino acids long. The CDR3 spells CAISGGSPWTEAFF. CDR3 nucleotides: TGTGCCATCAGTGGCGGCAGCCCTTGGACTGAAGCTTTCTTT.

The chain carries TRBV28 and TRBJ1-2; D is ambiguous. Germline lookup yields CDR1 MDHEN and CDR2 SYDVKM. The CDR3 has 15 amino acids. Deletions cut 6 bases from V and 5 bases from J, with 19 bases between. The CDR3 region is CASSTGPSVSYGYTF. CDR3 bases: TGTGCCAGCAGCACCGGGCCATCGGTTTCTTATGGCTACACCTTC.

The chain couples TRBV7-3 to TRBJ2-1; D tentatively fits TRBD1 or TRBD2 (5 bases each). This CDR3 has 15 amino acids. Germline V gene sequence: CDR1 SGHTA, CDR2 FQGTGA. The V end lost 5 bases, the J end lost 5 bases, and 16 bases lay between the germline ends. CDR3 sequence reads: CASSRLGPRNNEQFF. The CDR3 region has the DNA TGTGCCAGCAGCCGTCTGGGACCCAGGAACAATGAGCAGTTCTTC. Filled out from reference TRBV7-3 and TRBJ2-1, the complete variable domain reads GAGVSQTPSNKVTEKGKYVELRCDPISGHTALYWYRQSLGQGPEFLIYFQGTGAADDSGLPNDRFFAVRPEGSVSTLKIQRTERGDSAVYLCASSRLGPRNNEQFFGPGTRLTVL.

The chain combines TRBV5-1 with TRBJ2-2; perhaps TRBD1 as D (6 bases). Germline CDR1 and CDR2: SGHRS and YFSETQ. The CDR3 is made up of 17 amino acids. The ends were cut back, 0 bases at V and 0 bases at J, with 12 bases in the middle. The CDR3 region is CASSLEPGTTNTGELFF. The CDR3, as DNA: TGCGCCAGCAGCTTGGAACCCGGGACAACGAACACCGGGGAGCTGTTTTTT.

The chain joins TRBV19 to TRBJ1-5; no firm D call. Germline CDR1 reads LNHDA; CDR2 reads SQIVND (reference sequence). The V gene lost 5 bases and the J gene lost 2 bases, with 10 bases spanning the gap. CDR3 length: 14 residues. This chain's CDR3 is CASSPHTGNQPQHF. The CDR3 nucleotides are TGTGCCAGTAGTCCCCACACCGGCAATCAGCCCCAGCATTTT.

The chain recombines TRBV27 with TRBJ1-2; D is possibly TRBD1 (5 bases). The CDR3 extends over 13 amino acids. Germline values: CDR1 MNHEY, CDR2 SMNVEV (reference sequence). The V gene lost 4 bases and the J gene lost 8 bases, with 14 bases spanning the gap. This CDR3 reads CASSSSGAGGYTF. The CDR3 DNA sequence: TGTGCCAGCAGTTCTTCCGGGGCAGGAGGCTACACCTTC.